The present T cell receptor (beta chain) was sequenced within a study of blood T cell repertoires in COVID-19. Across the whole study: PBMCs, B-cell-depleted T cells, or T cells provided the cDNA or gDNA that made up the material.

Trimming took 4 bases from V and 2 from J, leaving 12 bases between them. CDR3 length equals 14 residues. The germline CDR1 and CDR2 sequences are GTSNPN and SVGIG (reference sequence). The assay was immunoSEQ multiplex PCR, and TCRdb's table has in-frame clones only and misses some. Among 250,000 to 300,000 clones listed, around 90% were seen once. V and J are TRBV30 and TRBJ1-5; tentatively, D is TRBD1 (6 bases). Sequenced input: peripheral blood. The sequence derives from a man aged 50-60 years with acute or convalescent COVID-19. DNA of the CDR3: TGTGCCTGGAAGGGGGGGCTCGGCAATCAGCCCCAGCATTTT. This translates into CAWKGGLGNQPQHF. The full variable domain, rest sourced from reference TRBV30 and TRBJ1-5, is SQTIHQWPATLVQPVGSPLSLECTVEGTSNPNLYWYRQAAGRGLQLLFYSVGIGQISSEVPQNLSASRPQDRQFILSSKKLLLSDSGFYLCAWKGGLGNQPQHFGDGTRLSIL.